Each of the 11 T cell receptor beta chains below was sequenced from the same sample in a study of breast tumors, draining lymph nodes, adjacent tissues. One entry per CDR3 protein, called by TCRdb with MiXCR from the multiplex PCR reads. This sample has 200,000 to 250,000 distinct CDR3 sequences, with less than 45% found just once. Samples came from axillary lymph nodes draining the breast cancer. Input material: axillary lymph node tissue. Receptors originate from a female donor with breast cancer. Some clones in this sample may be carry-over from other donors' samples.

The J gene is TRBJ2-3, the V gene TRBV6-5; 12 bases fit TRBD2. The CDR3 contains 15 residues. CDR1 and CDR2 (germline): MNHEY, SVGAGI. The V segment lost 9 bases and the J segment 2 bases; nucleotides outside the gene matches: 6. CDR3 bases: TGTGCCAGAAGACTAGCGGGGGAGCACACAGATACGCAGTATTTT. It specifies CARRLAGEHTDTQYF.

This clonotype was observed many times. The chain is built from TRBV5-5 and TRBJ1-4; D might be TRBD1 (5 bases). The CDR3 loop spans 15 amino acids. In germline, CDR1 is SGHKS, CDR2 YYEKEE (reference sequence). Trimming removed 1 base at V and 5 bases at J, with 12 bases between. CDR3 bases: TGTGCCAGCAGCTTGCGTCCAGGGATGAATGAAAAACTGTTTTTT. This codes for CASSLRPGMNEKLFF.

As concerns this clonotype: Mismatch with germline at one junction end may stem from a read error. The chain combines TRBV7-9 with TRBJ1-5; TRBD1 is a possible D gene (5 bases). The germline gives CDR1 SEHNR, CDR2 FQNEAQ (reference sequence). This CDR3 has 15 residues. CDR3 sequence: CASTLAGGGNQPQHF. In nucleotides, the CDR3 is TGTGCCAGCACCTTAGCGGGAGGGGGCAATCAGCCCCAGCATTTT.

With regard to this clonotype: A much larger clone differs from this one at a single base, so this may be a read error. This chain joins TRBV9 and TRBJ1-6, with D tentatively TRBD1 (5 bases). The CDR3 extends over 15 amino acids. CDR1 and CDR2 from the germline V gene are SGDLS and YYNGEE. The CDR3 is CASSVVGGGRSPPHF. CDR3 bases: TGTGCCAGCAGCGTAGTCGGGGGTGGGAGGTCACCCCCCCACTTT.

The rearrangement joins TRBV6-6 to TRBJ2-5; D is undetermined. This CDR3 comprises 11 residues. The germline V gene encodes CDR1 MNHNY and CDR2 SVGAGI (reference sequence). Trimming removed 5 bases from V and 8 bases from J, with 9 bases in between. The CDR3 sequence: CASSHRGTQYF. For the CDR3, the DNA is TGTGCCAGCAGTCACCGTGGAACCCAGTACTTC.

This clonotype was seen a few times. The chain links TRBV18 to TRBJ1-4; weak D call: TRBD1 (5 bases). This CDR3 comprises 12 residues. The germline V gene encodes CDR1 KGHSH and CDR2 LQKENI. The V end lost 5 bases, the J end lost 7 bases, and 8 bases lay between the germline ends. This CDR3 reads CASSGAGEKLFF. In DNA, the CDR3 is TGTGCCAGCTCAGGGGCGGGTGAAAAACTGTTTTTT.

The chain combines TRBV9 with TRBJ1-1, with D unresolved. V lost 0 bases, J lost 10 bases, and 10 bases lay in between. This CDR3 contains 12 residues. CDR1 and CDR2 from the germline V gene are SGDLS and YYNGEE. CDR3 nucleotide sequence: TGTGCCAGCAGCGTAGGTACCCCGGTAGCTTTCTTT. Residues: CASSVGTPVAFF.

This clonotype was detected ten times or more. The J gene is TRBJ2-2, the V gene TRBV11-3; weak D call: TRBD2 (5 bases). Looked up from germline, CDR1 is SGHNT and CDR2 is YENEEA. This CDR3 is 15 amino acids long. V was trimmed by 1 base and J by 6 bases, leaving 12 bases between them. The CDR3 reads CASSLVAGLAGELFF. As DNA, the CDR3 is TGTGCCAGCAGCTTAGTCGCGGGTTTGGCCGGGGAGCTGTTTTTT.

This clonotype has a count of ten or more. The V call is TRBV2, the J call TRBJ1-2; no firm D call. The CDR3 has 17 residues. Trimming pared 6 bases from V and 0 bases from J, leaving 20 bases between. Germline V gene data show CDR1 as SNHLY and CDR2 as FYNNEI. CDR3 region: CASRPNAAGSSNYGYTF. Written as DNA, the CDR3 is TGTGCCAGCAGACCCAACGCAGCAGGCTCCTCTAACTATGGCTACACCTTC.

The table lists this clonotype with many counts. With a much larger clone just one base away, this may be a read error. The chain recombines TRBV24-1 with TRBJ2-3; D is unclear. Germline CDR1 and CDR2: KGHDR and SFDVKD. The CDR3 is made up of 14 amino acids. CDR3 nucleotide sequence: TGTGCCACCGGTAATCCTTCCCGCACAGATACGCAGTGTTTT. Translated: CATGNPSRTDTQCF.

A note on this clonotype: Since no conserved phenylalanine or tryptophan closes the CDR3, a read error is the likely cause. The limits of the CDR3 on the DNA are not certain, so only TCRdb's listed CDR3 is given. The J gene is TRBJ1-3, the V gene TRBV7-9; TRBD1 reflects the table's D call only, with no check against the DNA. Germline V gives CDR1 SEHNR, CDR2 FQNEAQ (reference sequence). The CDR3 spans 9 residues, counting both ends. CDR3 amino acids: CASSYGTNT.